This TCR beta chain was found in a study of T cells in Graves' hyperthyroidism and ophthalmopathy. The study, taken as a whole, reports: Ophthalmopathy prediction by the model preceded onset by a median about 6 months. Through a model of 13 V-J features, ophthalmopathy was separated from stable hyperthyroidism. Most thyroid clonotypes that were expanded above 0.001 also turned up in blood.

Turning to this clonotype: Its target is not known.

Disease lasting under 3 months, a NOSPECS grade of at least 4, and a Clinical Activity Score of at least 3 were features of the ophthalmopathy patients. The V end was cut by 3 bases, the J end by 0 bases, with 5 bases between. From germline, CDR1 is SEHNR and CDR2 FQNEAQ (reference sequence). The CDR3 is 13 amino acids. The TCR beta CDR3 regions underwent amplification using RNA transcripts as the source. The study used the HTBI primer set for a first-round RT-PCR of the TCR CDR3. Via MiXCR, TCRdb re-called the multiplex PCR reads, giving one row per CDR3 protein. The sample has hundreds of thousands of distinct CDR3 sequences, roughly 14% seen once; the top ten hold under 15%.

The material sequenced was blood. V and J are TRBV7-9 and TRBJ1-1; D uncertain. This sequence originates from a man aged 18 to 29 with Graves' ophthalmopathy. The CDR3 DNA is TGTGCCAGCAGCTTTGATATGAACACTGAAGCTTTCTTT. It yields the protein CASSFDMNTEAFF.